The clone carrying this TCR beta chain was counted a few times. V was pared by 5 bases and J by 2 bases, with 11 bases between. This CDR3 has 14 residues. This sample was taken from a study of T cells after yellow fever vaccination. On the study more broadly: Fractions of limited cellularity were prepared by means of SMART-Seq v4 Ultra Low Input.

TCRdb reprocessed the 5' RACE reads via MiXCR and lists one record per CDR3 protein. The data hold roughly 340,000 distinct CDR3 sequences, with around 4.1% observed a single time. The J gene is TRBJ2-3, the V gene TRBV12-3 or TRBV12-4; D may be TRBD1 (5 bases). This TCR came from a man younger than 35 who received the YFV17D yellow fever vaccine. Sample: PBMCs, taken 5 days after the yellow fever booster vaccination. CDR3 sequence reads: CASSLTAATDTQYF. The CDR3 DNA reads TGTGCCAGCAGTCTGACAGCCGCCACAGATACGCAGTATTTT.